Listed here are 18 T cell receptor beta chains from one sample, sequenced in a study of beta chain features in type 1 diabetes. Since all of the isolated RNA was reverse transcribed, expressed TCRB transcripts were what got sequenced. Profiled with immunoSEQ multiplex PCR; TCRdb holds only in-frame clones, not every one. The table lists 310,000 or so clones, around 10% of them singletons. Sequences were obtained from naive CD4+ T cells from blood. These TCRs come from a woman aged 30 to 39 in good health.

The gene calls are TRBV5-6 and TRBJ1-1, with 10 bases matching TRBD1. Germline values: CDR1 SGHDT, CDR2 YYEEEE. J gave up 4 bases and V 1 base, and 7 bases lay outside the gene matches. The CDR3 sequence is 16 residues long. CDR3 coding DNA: TGTGCCAGCAGCTTGCTGGGACAGGGGCCCCTCACTGAAGCTTTCTTT. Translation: CASSLLGQGPLTEAFF.

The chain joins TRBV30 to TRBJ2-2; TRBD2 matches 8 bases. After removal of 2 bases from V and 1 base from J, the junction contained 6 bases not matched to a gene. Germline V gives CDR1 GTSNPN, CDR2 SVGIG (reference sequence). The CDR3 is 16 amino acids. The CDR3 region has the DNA TGTGCCTGGAGTCTACTGGGACTAGGGAACACCGGGGAGCTGTTTTTT. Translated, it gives CAWSLLGLGNTGELFF. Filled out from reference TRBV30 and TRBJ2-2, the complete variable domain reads SQTIHQWPATLVQPVGSPLSLECTVEGTSNPNLYWYRQAAGRGLQLLFYSVGIGQISSEVPQNLSASRPQDRQFILSSKKLLLSDSGFYLCAWSLLGLGNTGELFFGEGSRLTVL.

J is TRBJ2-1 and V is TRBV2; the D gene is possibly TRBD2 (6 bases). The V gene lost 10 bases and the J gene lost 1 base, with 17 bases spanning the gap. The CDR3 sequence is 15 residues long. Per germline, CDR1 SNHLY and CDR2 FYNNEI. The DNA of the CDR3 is TGTGCCACCAAAAGCCGCGGGATATCCTACAATGAGCAGTTCTTC. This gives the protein CATKSRGISYNEQFF.

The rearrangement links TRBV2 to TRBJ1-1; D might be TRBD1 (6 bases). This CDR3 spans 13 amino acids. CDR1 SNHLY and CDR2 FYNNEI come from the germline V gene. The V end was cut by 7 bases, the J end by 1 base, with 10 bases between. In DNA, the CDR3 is TGTGCCAGCACGGGACATAAGAACACTGAAGCTTTCTTT. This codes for CASTGHKNTEAFF.

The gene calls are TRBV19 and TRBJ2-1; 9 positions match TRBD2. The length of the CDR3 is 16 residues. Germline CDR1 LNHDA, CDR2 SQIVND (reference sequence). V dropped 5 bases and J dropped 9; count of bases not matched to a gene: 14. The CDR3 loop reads CASSSRTSASLGEQFF. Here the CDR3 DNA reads TGTGCCAGTAGTTCCAGGACTAGCGCTTCCCTCGGTGAGCAGTTCTTC.

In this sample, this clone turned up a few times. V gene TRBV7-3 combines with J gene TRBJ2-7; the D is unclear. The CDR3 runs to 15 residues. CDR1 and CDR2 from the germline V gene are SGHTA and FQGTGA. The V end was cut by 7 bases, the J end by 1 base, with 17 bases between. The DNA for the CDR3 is TGTGCCAGCATCGCCCTGGTCGGGTCGTCCTACGAGCAGTACTTC. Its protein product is CASIALVGSSYEQYF.

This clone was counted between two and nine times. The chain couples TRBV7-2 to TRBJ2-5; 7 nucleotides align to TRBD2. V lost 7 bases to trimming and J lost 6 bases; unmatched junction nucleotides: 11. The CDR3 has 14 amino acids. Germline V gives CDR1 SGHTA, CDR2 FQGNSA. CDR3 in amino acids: CASTQRGTGKTQYF. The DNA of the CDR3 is TGTGCCAGCACCCAGCGGGGTACGGGAAAGACCCAGTACTTC.

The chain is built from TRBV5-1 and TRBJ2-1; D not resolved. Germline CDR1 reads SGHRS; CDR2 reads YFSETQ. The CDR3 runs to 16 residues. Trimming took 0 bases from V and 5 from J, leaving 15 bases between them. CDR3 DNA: TGCGCCAGCAGCTTGGCCCCCCCGACCAGGAACAATGAGCAGTTCTTC. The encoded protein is CASSLAPPTRNNEQFF.

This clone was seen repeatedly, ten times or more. The CDR3 protein is CATSRGGTSGISNEQFF. As DNA, the CDR3 is TGTGCCACCAGCAGAGGAGGGACTAGCGGGATTTCCAATGAGCAGTTCTTC. The rearrangement links TRBV15 to TRBJ2-1, with 13 bases matching TRBD2. The CDR3 extends over 17 amino acids. The trim removed 1 base at V and 6 bases at J, leaving 6 bases unmatched. Germline CDR1 is LNHNV and CDR2 is YYDKDF (reference sequence).

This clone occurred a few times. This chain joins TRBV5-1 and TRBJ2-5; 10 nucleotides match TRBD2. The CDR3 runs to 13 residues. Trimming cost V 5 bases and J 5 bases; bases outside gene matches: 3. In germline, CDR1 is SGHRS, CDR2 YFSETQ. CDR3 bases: TGCGCCAGCAGACCTAGCGGGAGTGAGACCCAGTACTTC. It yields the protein CASRPSGSETQYF. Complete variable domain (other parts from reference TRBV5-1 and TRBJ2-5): KAGVTQTPRYLIKTRGQQVTLSCSPISGHRSVSWYQQTPGQGLQFLFEYFSETQRNKGNFPGRFSGRQFSNSRSEMNVSTLELGDSALYLCASRPSGSETQYFGPGTRLLVL.

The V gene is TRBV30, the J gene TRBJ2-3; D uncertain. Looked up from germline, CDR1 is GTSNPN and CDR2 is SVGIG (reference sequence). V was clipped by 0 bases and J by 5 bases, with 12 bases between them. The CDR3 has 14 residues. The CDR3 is CAWSVPHGGDTQYF. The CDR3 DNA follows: TGTGCCTGGAGTGTACCCCACGGCGGAGATACGCAGTATTTT.

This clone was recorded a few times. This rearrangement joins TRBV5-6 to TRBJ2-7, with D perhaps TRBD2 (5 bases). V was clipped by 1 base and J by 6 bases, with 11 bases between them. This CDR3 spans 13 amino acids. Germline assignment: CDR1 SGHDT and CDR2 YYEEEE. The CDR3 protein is CASSLTGSSEQYF. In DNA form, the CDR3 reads TGTGCCAGCAGCTTGACGGGGTCAAGCGAGCAGTACTTC. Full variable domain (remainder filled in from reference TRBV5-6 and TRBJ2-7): DAGVTQSPTHLIKTRGQQVTLRCSPKSGHDTVSWYQQALGQGPQFIFQYYEEEERQRGNFPDRFSGHQFPNYSSELNVNALLLGDSALYLCASSLTGSSEQYFGPGTRLTVT.

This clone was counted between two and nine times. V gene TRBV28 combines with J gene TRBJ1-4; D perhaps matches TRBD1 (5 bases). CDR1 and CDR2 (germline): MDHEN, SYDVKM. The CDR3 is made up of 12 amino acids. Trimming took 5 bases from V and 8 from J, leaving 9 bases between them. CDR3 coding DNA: TGTGCCAGCAGTGCGACAGACGAAAAACTGTTTTTT. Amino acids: CASSATDEKLFF.

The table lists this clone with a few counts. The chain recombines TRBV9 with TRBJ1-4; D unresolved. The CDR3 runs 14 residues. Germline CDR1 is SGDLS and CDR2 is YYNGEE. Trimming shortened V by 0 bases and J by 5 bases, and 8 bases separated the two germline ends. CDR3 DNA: TGTGCCAGCAGCGTAGACATGTCGAATGAAAAACTGTTTTTT. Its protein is CASSVDMSNEKLFF.

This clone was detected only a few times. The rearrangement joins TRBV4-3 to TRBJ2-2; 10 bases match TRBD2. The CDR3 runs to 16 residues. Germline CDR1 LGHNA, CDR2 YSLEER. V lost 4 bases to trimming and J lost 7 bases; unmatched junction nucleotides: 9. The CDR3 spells CASSRGTSERGGELFF. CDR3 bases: TGCGCCAGCAGCCGAGGGACTAGCGAGAGGGGCGGGGAGCTGTTTTTT.

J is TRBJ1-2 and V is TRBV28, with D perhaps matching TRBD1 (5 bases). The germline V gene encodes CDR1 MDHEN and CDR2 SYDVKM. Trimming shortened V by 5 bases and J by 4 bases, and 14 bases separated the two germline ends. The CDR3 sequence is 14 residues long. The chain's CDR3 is CASSVTRGGYGYTF. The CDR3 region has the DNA TGTGCCAGCAGTGTGACTAGGGGAGGCTATGGCTACACCTTC.

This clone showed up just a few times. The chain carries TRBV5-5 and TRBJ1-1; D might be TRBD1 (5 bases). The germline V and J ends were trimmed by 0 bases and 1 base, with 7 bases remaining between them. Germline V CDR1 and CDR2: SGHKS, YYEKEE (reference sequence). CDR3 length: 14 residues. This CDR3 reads CASSLGQKNTEAFF. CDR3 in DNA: TGTGCCAGCAGCTTGGGACAGAAGAACACTGAAGCTTTCTTT.

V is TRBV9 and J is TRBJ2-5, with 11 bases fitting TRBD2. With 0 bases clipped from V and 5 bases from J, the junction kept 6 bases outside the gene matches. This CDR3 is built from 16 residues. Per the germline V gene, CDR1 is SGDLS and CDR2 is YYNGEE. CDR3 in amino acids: CASSVGTSGRSETQYF. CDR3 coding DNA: TGTGCCAGCAGCGTAGGAACTAGCGGGAGAAGCGAGACCCAGTACTTC.